This T cell receptor (beta chain) is from a study of cytomegalovirus exposure and HLA in healthy donors. Study information: HLA-typed donors were the source of 80 million to 90 million unique TCRs, which an early data release held. Study-level results: A later analysis showed TCR association rates differing by HLA locus, peaking at DRB1 and lowest at HLA-C. Reportedly, HLA-A and HLA-B alleles of most subjects were accurately predicted from TCR beta.

CDR1 LNHDA and CDR2 SQIVND come from the germline V gene (reference sequence). The ends lost 7 bases at V and 0 bases at J; junction bases unmatched: 5. This CDR3 is 15 amino acids long. A remark on this clone: Its antigen is currently unknown.

PCR was performed using 60 Vbeta and 13 Jbeta primers. Measured with immunoSEQ multiplex PCR; TCRdb has only the in-frame clones, and not every one. The data contain 90,000 to 100,000 clones, roughly three quarters of them seen just once; the ten biggest clones take up about 1.5%. The genes are TRBV19 and TRBJ1-1; 10 nucleotides match TRBD1. The material sequenced was PBMCs. This receptor was identified in a man aged 35-49 years in good health and CMV-seronegative. CDR3 DNA: TGTGCCAGTACGGGACAGGGGTTCATGAACACTGAAGCTTTCTTT. This sequence encodes CASTGQGFMNTEAFF.